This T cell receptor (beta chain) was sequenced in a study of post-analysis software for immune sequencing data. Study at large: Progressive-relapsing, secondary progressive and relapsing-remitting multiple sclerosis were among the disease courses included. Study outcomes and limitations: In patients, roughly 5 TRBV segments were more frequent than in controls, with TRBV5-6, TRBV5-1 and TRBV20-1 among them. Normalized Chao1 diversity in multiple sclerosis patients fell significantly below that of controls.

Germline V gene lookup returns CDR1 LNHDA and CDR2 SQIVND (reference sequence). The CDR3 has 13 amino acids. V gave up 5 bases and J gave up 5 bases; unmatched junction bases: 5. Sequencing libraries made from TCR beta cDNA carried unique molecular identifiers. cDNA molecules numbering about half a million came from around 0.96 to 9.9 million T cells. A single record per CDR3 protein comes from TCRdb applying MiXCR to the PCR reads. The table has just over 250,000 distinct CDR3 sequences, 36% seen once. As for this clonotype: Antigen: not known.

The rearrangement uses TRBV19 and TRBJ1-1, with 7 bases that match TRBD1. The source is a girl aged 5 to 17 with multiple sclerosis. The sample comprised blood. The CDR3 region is CASSVTGKTEAFF. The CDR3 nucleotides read TGTGCCAGTAGTGTGACAGGGAAGACTGAAGCTTTCTTT.